The 32 T cell receptor beta chains below all came from one sample that was sequenced in a study of T cells in Graves' hyperthyroidism and ophthalmopathy. TCR beta CDR3 region amplification was performed from RNA transcripts. First-round RT-PCR targeting the TCR CDR3 was performed with the HTBI primer set. TCRdb ran MiXCR on the multiplex PCR reads and lists one entry per CDR3 protein. The sample lists fewer than 700,000 distinct CDR3 sequences, about 17% occurring once. The sample consisted of blood. These receptors were obtained from a woman between 25 and 40 years old with Graves' hyperthyroidism.

This clonotype was recorded many times. The chain's CDR3 is CASRESGGTDTQYF. The CDR3 nucleotides read TGTGCCAGCCGTGAGTCAGGTGGCACAGATACGCAGTATTTT. The chain couples TRBV3-1 to TRBJ2-3; D remains unclear. There are 14 residues in the CDR3. Trimming took 8 bases from V and 1 from J, leaving 13 bases between them. Per germline, CDR1 LGHDT and CDR2 YNNKEL (reference sequence).

Many counts were recorded for this clonotype. The chain recombines TRBV7-2 with TRBJ2-5; D unclear. Germline V lookup: CDR1 SGHTA, CDR2 FQGNSA. The CDR3 sequence is 15 residues long. The ends were cut back, 5 bases at V and 3 bases at J, with 16 bases in the middle. The CDR3 DNA reads as TGTGCCAGCAGCGGCAGGCGGAGCCTGGAAGAGACCCAGTACTTC. This codes for CASSGRRSLEETQYF.

This rearrangement joins TRBV20-1 to TRBJ2-1, with D unclear. Germline V gene data show CDR1 as DFQATT and CDR2 as SNEGSKA (reference sequence). The CDR3 loop spans 15 amino acids. V was trimmed by 6 bases and J by 1 base, leaving 16 bases between them. The DNA of the CDR3 is TGCAGTGCGGGATACTCTACTGATTCCTACAATGAGCAGTTCTTC. As protein: CSAGYSTDSYNEQFF.

V usage is TRBV28 and J usage is TRBJ1-2; D perhaps matches TRBD1 (6 bases). Between the trimmed V and J ends, which lost 6 bases and 8 bases, there was a span of 16 bases. Germline V gene data show CDR1 as MDHEN and CDR2 as SYDVKM. The CDR3 contains 13 residues. Here the CDR3 reads CASRARGALGYTF. DNA of the CDR3: TGTGCCAGCAGGGCTCGGGGGGCGCTGGGCTACACCTTC.

The V call is TRBV28, the J call TRBJ2-1; TRBD1 aligns across 10 bases. This CDR3 spans 15 amino acids. With V trimmed by 6 bases and J by 7 bases, 9 bases remained unmatched. In germline, CDR1 is MDHEN, CDR2 SYDVKM. CDR3 sequence reads: CASSPDRGRTNEQFF. In DNA, the CDR3 is TGTGCCAGCAGCCCCGACAGGGGGCGGACGAATGAGCAGTTCTTC.

This clonotype was seen ten or more times. This chain uses TRBV13 with TRBJ2-7; D is undetermined. The CDR3 is made up of 13 amino acids. The germline CDR1 and CDR2 sequences are PRHDT and FYEKMQ (reference sequence). V lost 4 bases, J lost 3 bases, and 10 bases lay in between. Written as DNA, the CDR3 is TGTGCCAGCAGCTCACCCCGGCACTACGAGCAGTACTTC. Residues: CASSSPRHYEQYF. Full variable domain (outside the CDR3, taken from reference TRBV13 and TRBJ2-7): AAGVIQSPRHLIKEKRETATLKCYPIPRHDTVYWYQQGPGQDPQFLISFYEKMQSDKGSIPDRFSAQQFSDYHSELNMSSLELGDSALYFCASSSPRHYEQYFGPGTRLTVT.

This chain links TRBV19 with TRBJ1-1; D uncertain. V gave up 5 bases and J gave up 3 bases, with 10 bases separating them. Germline V gives CDR1 LNHDA, CDR2 SQIVND (reference sequence). The CDR3 has 13 residues. This CDR3 reads CASSYKTDTEAFF. CDR3 sequence (DNA): TGTGCCAGTAGTTACAAAACCGACACTGAAGCTTTCTTT.

The chain joins TRBV5-1 to TRBJ2-2, with D perhaps TRBD2 (6 bases). Per the germline V gene, CDR1 is SGHRS and CDR2 is YFSETQ. The V gene lost 1 base and the J gene lost 4 bases, with 14 bases spanning the gap. CDR3 length equals 16 residues. DNA for the CDR3: TGCGCCAGCAGCTTGAATGGGGGGATTGTCACCGGGGAGCTGTTTTTT. As protein: CASSLNGGIVTGELFF.

This chain links TRBV20-1 with TRBJ1-5; 7 bases are shared with TRBD1. CDR3 length: 17 residues. The V segment lost 0 bases and the J segment 7 bases; nucleotides outside the gene matches: 15. From germline, CDR1 is DFQATT and CDR2 SNEGSKA (reference sequence). DNA of the CDR3: TGCAGTGCTAGAGATCCCAGGGGGAAGGGGAGGCAACAGCCCCAGCATTTT. Translation: CSARDPRGKGRQQPQHF.

This clonotype was recorded once. This rearrangement joins TRBV6-2 or TRBV6-3 to TRBJ2-7; D not resolved. Germline-derived CDR1 and CDR2 are MNHEY and SVGEGT. V lost 4 bases to trimming and J lost 5 bases, with 9 bases between them. CDR3 length: 12 residues. The CDR3 coding sequence is TGTGCCAGCAGTTGGTTCCGAAACGAGCAGTACTTC. This sequence encodes CASSWFRNEQYF.

This clonotype was counted at least ten times. The rearrangement joins TRBV30 to TRBJ2-7, with D unresolved. There are 12 residues in the CDR3. Germline values: CDR1 GTSNPN, CDR2 SVGIG (reference sequence). Trimming left V 2 bases short and J 4 bases short, with 9 bases between. CDR3 sequence: CAWSSVSYEQYF. In nucleotides, the CDR3 is TGTGCCTGGAGTAGTGTTAGTTACGAGCAGTACTTC.

This clonotype was observed a handful of times. The chain recombines TRBV13 with TRBJ1-3; D is undetermined. Germline CDR1 reads PRHDT; CDR2 reads FYEKMQ (reference sequence). The CDR3 contains 12 residues. Trimming shortened V by 3 bases and J by 11 bases, and 11 bases separated the two germline ends. CDR3: CASSFEGGAIYF. The CDR3 nucleotides read TGTGCCAGCAGCTTTGAAGGAGGTGCCATATATTTT.

The CDR3, as DNA: TGCAGTGCCCCTAAGCCTCCTACCTACGAGCAGTACTTC. Translating it yields CSAPKPPTYEQYF. This sequence joins TRBV20-1 and TRBJ2-7; no firm D call. V was cut by 6 bases and J by 2 bases, with 14 bases left in between. Per the germline V gene, CDR1 is DFQATT and CDR2 is SNEGSKA (reference sequence). The CDR3 is 13 amino acids.

The J gene is TRBJ2-6, the V gene TRBV7-9; TRBD2 matches at 7 bases. The CDR3 is 16 amino acids. The junction had 1 base not matched to a gene; V was cut back by 2 bases and J by 0 bases. Germline CDR1 and CDR2: SEHNR and FQNEAQ (reference sequence). The CDR3 DNA reads as TGTGCCAGCAGCTTATGGGGGGGCTCTGGGGCCAACGTCCTGACTTTC. Protein: CASSLWGGSGANVLTF.

This clonotype came up a few times. Here the CDR3 DNA reads TGTGCCAGCAGCTTAGGACAGGGGGTTGGAAACACCATATATTTT. This gives the protein CASSLGQGVGNTIYF. The chain employs TRBV7-6 and TRBJ1-3; 9 bases are a match to TRBD1. From germline, CDR1 is SGHVS and CDR2 FNYEAQ. The V and J ends lost 1 base and 3 bases, in that order; junction bases with no gene match: 1. The CDR3 extends over 15 amino acids.

This chain joins TRBV12-3 or TRBV12-4 and TRBJ1-2; D is unclear. Between the trimmed V and J ends, which lost 2 bases and 2 bases, there was a span of 9 bases. The CDR3 is 14 amino acids. For the CDR3, the DNA is TGTGCCAGCAGTTTAAAGCGGTTAAACTATGGCTACACCTTC. Translation: CASSLKRLNYGYTF.

Notes on this clonotype: A single base separates this from a much larger clone, so it may be a read error. The chain uses TRBV12-3 or TRBV12-4 and TRBJ2-7; no clear D. V lost 8 bases and J lost 7, with 12 bases in between. This CDR3 region has 11 residues. The CDR3 spells CASRNLLEQYF. In DNA, the CDR3 is TGTGCCAGCCGAAATCTTTTAGAGCAGTACTTC.

This clonotype was seen a few times. CDR3 nucleotides: TGTGCCAGCAGCTTAGCCGCAGGGGCCAATCAGCCCCAGCATTTT. It codes for CASSLAAGANQPQHF. This chain uses TRBV7-9 with TRBJ1-5, with D maybe TRBD1 (6 bases). CDR3 size: 15 residues. The germline V gene encodes CDR1 SEHNR and CDR2 FQNEAQ (reference sequence). V was cut by 0 bases and J by 3 bases, with 9 bases left in between.

This chain connects TRBV14 to TRBJ2-1, with 10 nucleotides matching TRBD2. Germline V gene lookup returns CDR1 SGHDN and CDR2 FVKESK. V was clipped by 4 bases and J by 0 bases; unmatched bases: 15. The CDR3 contains 20 residues. CDR3 DNA sequence: TGTGCCAGCAGCCCGCGGGACGGAAGGACTAGCGGAAGCTCCTACAATGAGCAGTTCTTC. This encodes CASSPRDGRTSGSSYNEQFF.

This clonotype appeared a few times. The chain joins TRBV5-1 to TRBJ2-1, with D perhaps matching TRBD1 (5 bases). Germline V gene data show CDR1 as SGHRS and CDR2 as YFSETQ. V was pared by 0 bases and J by 12 bases, with 19 bases between. There are 15 residues in the CDR3. The DNA for the CDR3 is TGCGCCAGCAGCTTGGGGGGCACTACCGCGCTGGGGCAGTTCTTC. As protein: CASSLGGTTALGQFF.

This chain connects TRBV5-5 to TRBJ1-5; TRBD1 matches 9 bases. Germline V gives CDR1 SGHKS, CDR2 YYEKEE (reference sequence). The CDR3 covers 15 residues. J lost 2 bases, V lost 4 bases, and 4 bases had no gene match. This CDR3 reads CASSRTGVGNQPQHF. The CDR3 nucleotides are TGTGCCAGCAGCCGGACAGGGGTGGGCAATCAGCCCCAGCATTTT.

This clonotype was detected ten times or more. The chain is built from TRBV7-8 and TRBJ2-3, with 9 bases fitting TRBD1. This CDR3 region has 14 residues. Germline CDR1 and CDR2: SGHVS and FQNEAQ. V shed 5 bases and J 3 bases; nucleotides not matched to a gene: 3. The CDR3 bases are TGTGCCAGCAGCCGACAGGGGGTTACAGATACGCAGTATTTT. It encodes CASSRQGVTDTQYF.

V usage is TRBV2 and J usage is TRBJ2-2; 12 positions match TRBD2. Germline V gene data show CDR1 as SNHLY and CDR2 as FYNNEI. The CDR3 is 20 amino acids. With 2 bases clipped from V and 3 bases from J, the junction kept 13 bases outside the gene matches. The CDR3 bases are TGTGCCAGCAGTGAACCCCACCCGGGACTAGCGGGCGGAGACACCGGGGAGCTGTTTTTT. It is translated as CASSEPHPGLAGGDTGELFF.

As for this clonotype: Given a much more abundant clone one base away, this may be a read error. J is TRBJ2-1 and V is TRBV7-9, with a weak D call TRBD2 (6 bases). Trimming shortened V by 7 bases and J by 4 bases, and 20 bases separated the two germline ends. The CDR3 runs 16 residues. Germline lookup yields CDR1 SEHNR and CDR2 FQNEAQ (reference sequence). CDR3 in amino acids: CASNSRGTRGYNEQFF. The CDR3 coding sequence is TGTGCCAGCAACTCCCGGGGGACGAGGGGATACAATGAGCAGTTCTTC.

This clonotype showed up many times. This chain joins TRBV7-2 and TRBJ2-5, with TRBD2 identical over 8 bases. The ends lost 4 bases at V and 7 bases at J; junction bases unmatched: 8. There are 14 residues in the CDR3. Germline-derived CDR1 and CDR2 are SGHTA and FQGNSA. The CDR3 spells CASSSGGVPGTQYF. The DNA of the CDR3 is TGTGCCAGCAGCTCCGGGGGGGTTCCAGGGACCCAGTACTTC.

The chain recombines TRBV28 with TRBJ1-5; D unclear. The CDR3 runs to 14 residues. V was pared by 3 bases and J by 7 bases, with 13 bases between. Germline assignment: CDR1 MDHEN and CDR2 SYDVKM. The CDR3 nucleotides read TGTGCCAGCAGTTTTCGATGGGCACGGCAGCCCCAGCATTTT. Translation gives CASSFRWARQPQHF.

V usage is TRBV20-1 and J usage is TRBJ1-1; D is ambiguous. The CDR3 sequence is 11 residues long. V was cut by 3 bases and J by 1 base, with 3 bases left in between. Per germline, CDR1 DFQATT and CDR2 SNEGSKA (reference sequence). This CDR3 is CSASRNTEAFF. The CDR3 DNA follows: TGCAGTGCTAGCAGGAACACTGAAGCTTTCTTT.

This clonotype has at least ten counts. The chain has TRBV27 and TRBJ1-2; D gene ambiguous. The V gene lost 7 bases and the J gene lost 2 bases, with 14 bases spanning the gap. CDR1 and CDR2 (germline): MNHEY, SMNVEV (reference sequence). The length of the CDR3 is 14 residues. The CDR3 region is CASKVGRGNYGYTF. The CDR3 DNA reads TGTGCCAGCAAGGTGGGGAGAGGGAACTATGGCTACACCTTC.

This rearrangement joins TRBV5-1 to TRBJ2-5, with TRBD2 matching 8 bases. The CDR3 extends over 13 amino acids. With 3 bases clipped from V and 4 bases from J, the junction kept 2 bases outside the gene matches. Germline assignment: CDR1 SGHRS and CDR2 YFSETQ. The CDR3: CASSSTSVETQYF. For the CDR3, the DNA is TGCGCCAGCAGCTCGACTAGCGTAGAGACCCAGTACTTC.

This clonotype was seen repeatedly, ten times or more. V usage is TRBV27 and J usage is TRBJ1-1, with D hard to call. Trimming pared 5 bases from V and 4 bases from J, leaving 14 bases between. Germline V gene sequence: CDR1 MNHEY, CDR2 SMNVEV (reference sequence). The CDR3 totals 14 residues. In DNA, the CDR3 is TGTGCCAGCAGTACCCGGGATTCGCGCACTGAAGCTTTCTTT. Residues: CASSTRDSRTEAFF.

This sequence joins TRBV30 and TRBJ2-1; 7 bases agree with TRBD1. CDR3 length equals 14 residues. Germline trimming cut 4 bases from V and 6 bases from J; bases unmatched to any gene: 9. CDR1 GTSNPN and CDR2 SVGIG come from the germline V gene (reference sequence). CDR3 sequence: CAWTLDRDPNEQFF. The CDR3 coding sequence is TGTGCCTGGACCCTCGACAGGGATCCCAATGAGCAGTTCTTC.

The chain joins TRBV7-3 to TRBJ2-1; 9 nucleotides align to TRBD1. V was pared by 2 bases and J by 8 bases, with 7 bases of the junction left unmatched. Germline CDR1 and CDR2: SGHTA and FQGTGA. The CDR3 is made up of 15 amino acids. CDR3: CASSLEGTGRYEQFF. The CDR3 region has the DNA TGTGCCAGCAGCTTAGAGGGGACAGGGAGGTATGAGCAGTTCTTC.